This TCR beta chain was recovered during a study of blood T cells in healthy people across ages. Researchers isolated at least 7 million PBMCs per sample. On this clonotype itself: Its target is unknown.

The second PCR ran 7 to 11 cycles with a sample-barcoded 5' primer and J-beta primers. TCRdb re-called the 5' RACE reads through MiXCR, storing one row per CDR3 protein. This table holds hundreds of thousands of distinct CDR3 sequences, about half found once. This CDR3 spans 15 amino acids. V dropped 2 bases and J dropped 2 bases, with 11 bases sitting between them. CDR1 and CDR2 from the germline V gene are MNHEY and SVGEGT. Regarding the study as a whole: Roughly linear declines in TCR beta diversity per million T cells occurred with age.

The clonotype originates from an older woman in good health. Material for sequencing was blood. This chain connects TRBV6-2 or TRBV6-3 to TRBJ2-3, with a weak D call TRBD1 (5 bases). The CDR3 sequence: CASSYEPGNTDTQYF. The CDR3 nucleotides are TGTGCCAGCAGTTACGAACCAGGGAACACAGATACGCAGTATTTT.